One TCR beta chain is described in this entry. Its antigen is unknown. This record comes from a study of blood T cells in healthy people across ages. Study-wide points: Strong correlation linked observed beta diversity and percent naive T cells. In the absence of known donor CMV status, changes in expanded clonotypes were possibly confounded.

J lost 8 bases, V lost 6 bases, and 11 bases had no gene match. The CDR3 consists of 16 residues. Germline values: CDR1 MNHNY, CDR2 SVGAGI (reference sequence). A second PCR of about 7 to 11 cycles used a sample-barcoded 5' primer and a J-beta primer mix. TCRdb re-called the 5' RACE reads through MiXCR, storing one row per CDR3 protein. This table has approximately 900,000 distinct CDR3 sequences, 45% to 50% appearing once. The rearrangement links TRBV6-6 to TRBJ1-6, with 9 bases matching TRBD1. The sequence came from a man in his thirties or forties in good health. Source material: blood. CDR3 amino acids: CASSETDRGSYSPLHF. The DNA for the CDR3 is TGTGCCAGCAGCGAGACGGACAGGGGTTCCTATTCACCCCTCCACTTT.